This T cell receptor (beta chain) was found in a study of post-analysis software for immune sequencing data. General study findings and limits: Four or five TRBV segments, including TRBV5-6, TRBV5-1 and TRBV20-1, were more frequent in patients than controls. Pronounced co-clustering by F measure was evident among identically batched samples. Normalized Chao1 diversity was significantly lower in multiple sclerosis patients than in controls.

The CDR3 loop spans 14 amino acids. CDR1 and CDR2 (germline): SGHRS, YFSETQ. The V end was cut by 4 bases, the J end by 4 bases, with 13 bases between. As concerns this clonotype: The antigen remains unidentified.

The TCR beta cDNA libraries carried unique molecular identifiers. There were about 1 to 10 million T cells, and around 500,000 cDNA molecules came from them. MiXCR, run by TCRdb on the PCR reads, gives a single entry per CDR3 protein. The data show around 770,000 distinct CDR3 sequences, about 45% seen once. The receptor was isolated from a girl aged 10-17 years with multiple sclerosis. The rearrangement joins TRBV5-1 to TRBJ2-3; weak D call: TRBD2 (7 bases). Sequencing used blood. CDR3 DNA sequence: TGCGCCAGCAGCCCCCGGGGGGCTCCAGATACGCAGTATTTT. This translates into CASSPRGAPDTQYF.